This T cell receptor (beta chain) emerged from a study of blood T cell repertoires in COVID-19. The wider study: Sites across the United States, Italy and Spain contributed samples from acute and convalescent COVID-19. Sources were T cells, B-cell-depleted T cells, or PBMCs; the material itself was cDNA or gDNA.

Original processing notes: The authors estimated nucleated cell counts from reference gene primer amplification. This table comes from immunoSEQ multiplex PCR, and its TCRdb copy is limited to in-frame clones, with some not included. V, J and clone size derive from that table, while D and trimming were established from the DNA sequence. This sample has about 100,000 clones, with approximately 88% found just once. From germline, CDR1 is LNHDA and CDR2 SQIVND (reference sequence). Losses at the gene ends were 1 base for V and 9 bases for J; bases not matched to a gene: 6. This CDR3 has 14 residues. The V call is TRBV19, the J call TRBJ2-1, with 7 bases lining up with TRBD2. The specimen was peripheral blood. This sequence originates from an older woman with acute or convalescent COVID-19. CDR3 in amino acids: CASSIGHGGSEQFF. CDR3 nucleotide sequence: TGTGCCAGTAGTATAGGTCACGGGGGGAGTGAGCAGTTCTTC.